This T cell receptor (beta chain) was documented in a study of blood T cell repertoires in COVID-19. About the research overall: The United States, Italy and Spain supplied acute and convalescent COVID-19 samples. T cells, B-cell-depleted T cells, or PBMCs supplied cDNA or gDNA.

Germline trimming cut 0 bases from V and 5 bases from J; bases unmatched to any gene: 8. Germline V gene sequence: CDR1 SGDLS, CDR2 YYNGEE. CDR3 length: 15 amino acids. Original methodology: Amplified reference gene primers provided the basis for estimating nucleated cell counts. Only in-frame clones appear in the TCRdb table, and some are missing; sequencing was by immunoSEQ multiplex PCR. That table furnishes V, J and clone size, whereas the DNA furnished D and trimming. The data show about 140,000 clones, with 70% to 90% seen just once and about 8% held by the top ten. Sequencing was carried out using peripheral blood. The TCR sequence derives from a woman in her fifties or sixties with acute or convalescent COVID-19. The gene calls are TRBV9 and TRBJ2-7; 7 bases line up with TRBD1. CDR3 sequence reads: CASSVGPGGVNEQYF. The CDR3 nucleotides are TGTGCCAGCAGCGTAGGTCCAGGGGGAGTGAACGAGCAGTACTTC. Based on the CDR3 plus reference TRBV9 and TRBJ2-7, the full variable domain is DSGVTQTPKHLITATGQRVTLRCSPRSGDLSVYWYQQSLDQGLQFLIQYYNGEERAKGNILERFSAQQFPDLHSELNLSSLELGDSALYFCASSVGPGGVNEQYFGPGTRLTVT.